A single sample is the source of the 11 T cell receptor beta chains below, sequenced in a study of identical twins (dated by TCRdb to the mid-2010s). The library was made by 5' RACE. The data were produced on an Illumina HiSeq 2000. TCRdb passed the public sequencing reads through fastp at Q25 and MiXCR, retaining productive beta sequences. For every CDR3 protein sequence, its rows merge into one entry that carries the most common genes and DNA. Here the sample has 1.5 million to 2 million distinct CDR3 sequences; under 35% occur a single time. Around 0.25% of the sample is held by the ten biggest clonotypes. The sample was cord blood. These receptor sequences come from a newborn girl in good health.

This clonotype was observed a few times. V usage is TRBV4-2 and J usage is TRBJ1-1; 7 bases line up with TRBD1. The CDR3 is 16 residues long. Germline-derived CDR1 and CDR2 are LGHNA and YNFKEQ. V lost 3 bases, J lost 1 base, and 8 bases stayed unmatched. CDR3 bases: TGTGCCAGCAGCCAGGTGGGGGGACAGAAGAACACTGAAGCTTTCTTT. This encodes CASSQVGGQKNTEAFF.

This clonotype was recorded a few times. The gene calls are TRBV20-1 and TRBJ2-1, with D possibly being TRBD2 (6 bases). Germline V CDR1 and CDR2: DFQATT, SNEGSKA (reference sequence). The CDR3 has 11 amino acids. This chain's CDR3 is CRVSGYNEQFF. The DNA of the CDR3 is TGCAGGGTTAGCGGCTACAATGAGCAGTTCTTC.

The genes are TRBV27 and TRBJ2-1, with TRBD2 as a possible D gene (5 bases). In germline, CDR1 is MNHEY, CDR2 SMNVEV (reference sequence). V lost 4 bases and J lost 4, with 8 bases in between. This CDR3 has 13 amino acids. Written as DNA, the CDR3 is TGTGCCAGCAGTTCGGACTGGTACAATGAGCAGTTCTTC. The encoded protein is CASSSDWYNEQFF.

This clonotype was observed a handful of times. The chain has TRBV3-1 and TRBJ1-1; TRBD1 might be the D (5 bases). This CDR3 contains 15 residues. Trimming cost V 4 bases and J 6 bases, with 18 bases left between them. Looked up from germline, CDR1 is LGHDT and CDR2 is YNNKEL (reference sequence). The CDR3 reads CASSRAGPRWAEAFF. CDR3 nucleotides: TGTGCCAGCAGCCGGGCGGGACCCCGCTGGGCTGAAGCTTTCTTT.

Details on this clonotype: A much larger clone differs from this one at a single base, so this may be a read error. The V gene is TRBV12-3 or TRBV12-4, the J gene TRBJ2-3, with D unclear. The CDR3 has 14 amino acids. Trimming pared 6 bases from V and 2 bases from J, leaving 12 bases between. CDR3 sequence reads: CASSSTGHTDTQYF. In DNA form, the CDR3 reads TGTGCCAGCAGCTCAACGGGCCACACAGATACGCAGTATTTT.

The chain has TRBV7-2 and TRBJ1-1; D is possibly TRBD1 (5 bases). Trimming took off 2 bases at V and 8 bases at J, with 12 bases between the two ends. Germline V gene sequence: CDR1 SGHTA, CDR2 FQGNSA. CDR3 length: 13 amino acids. Written as DNA, the CDR3 is TGTGCCAGCAGCTTATACAGGTCTATCGAAGCTTTCTTT. This gives the protein CASSLYRSIEAFF.

This clonotype was seen only once. It is likely a read error, because the conserved phenylalanine at the end of the CDR3 is missing. The chain carries TRBV14 and TRBJ1-2, with D unresolved. Deletions cut 4 bases from V and 0 bases from J, with 3 bases between. CDR1 SGHDN and CDR2 FVKESK come from the germline V gene. The CDR3 is made up of 12 amino acids. The CDR3 DNA is TGTGCCAGCAGCCCGGCTAACTATGGCTACACCTCC. Protein sequence: CASSPANYGYTS.

The chain joins TRBV20-1 to TRBJ2-3, with D perhaps matching TRBD2 (6 bases). This CDR3 region has 14 residues. Deletions cut 6 bases from V and 2 bases from J, with 15 bases between. The germline V gene encodes CDR1 DFQATT and CDR2 SNEGSKA (reference sequence). The CDR3 is CSARRDSNTDTQYF. In nucleotides, the CDR3 is TGCAGTGCCCGCCGGGACTCCAACACAGATACGCAGTATTTT.

This clonotype has just a few counts. The chain joins TRBV28 to TRBJ2-6, with D unclear. Germline CDR1 is MDHEN and CDR2 is SYDVKM. V shed 7 bases and J shed 4 bases, with 20 bases lying between them. The CDR3 runs 17 residues. The CDR3: CASITRRVPVGANVLTF. CDR3 coding DNA: TGTGCCAGCATCACCCGACGAGTTCCGGTAGGGGCCAACGTCCTGACTTTC. Drawing the rest from reference TRBV28 and TRBJ2-6, the complete variable domain is DVKVTQSSRYLVKRTGEKVFLECVQDMDHENMFWYRQDPGLGLRLIYFSYDVKMKEKGDIPEGYSVSREKKERFSLILESASTNQTSMYLCASITRRVPVGANVLTFGAGSRLTVL.

Remarks on this clonotype: At one end the junction does not follow the germline gene, possibly because of a read error. CDR3 region: CASSLAGWSYNEQYF. CDR3 nucleotides: TGTGCCAGCAGCCTAGCGGGTTGGTCCTACAATGAGCAGTACTTC. The chain combines TRBV7-2 with TRBJ2-5; TRBD2 agrees at 8 bases. This CDR3 is 15 amino acids long. Germline V gene lookup returns CDR1 SGHTA and CDR2 FQGNSA.

The CDR3 region has the DNA TGTGCCACCCAGGGACAGGGCGCAGATACGCAGTATTTT. Residues: CATQGQGADTQYF. The V and J genes are TRBV24-1 and TRBJ2-3; 9 bases agree with TRBD1. Germline-derived CDR1 and CDR2 are KGHDR and SFDVKD. V lost 9 bases to trimming and J lost 4 bases; unmatched junction nucleotides: 4. This CDR3 has 13 residues.